This TCR beta chain was sequenced in a study of patients and donors after allogeneic stem cell transplantation. Germline V gives CDR1 LGHDT, CDR2 YNNKEL (reference sequence). Trimming took off 3 bases at V and 0 bases at J, with 9 bases between the two ends. This CDR3 contains 16 residues. MiXCR, applied by TCRdb to the RT-PCR reads, yields one record per CDR3 protein. The sample consists of some 880,000 distinct CDR3 sequences, roughly 18% of them appearing once. This chain joins TRBV3-1 and TRBJ2-6; D is unclear. The TCR originated in a human donor who was either an allogeneic HSCT recipient or a stem cell or donor lymphocyte infusion donor (not recorded which). It is not recorded whose cells these are; they may come from a transplant donor. Sequencing input: blood, either unsorted or a sorted T cell fraction (not recorded which). CDR3: CASSQFRSSGANVLTF. CDR3 bases: TGTGCCAGCAGCCAGTTCAGGAGCTCTGGGGCCAACGTCCTGACTTTC.